This entry lists 9 T cell receptor beta chains sequenced from one sample in a study of blood T cell repertoires in COVID-19. The assay was immunoSEQ multiplex PCR, and TCRdb's table has in-frame clones only and misses some. The sample has some 70,000 clones, about nine tenths seen once; the top ten hold about an eighth. Sequencing was carried out using peripheral blood. The receptors were gathered from a human donor with active COVID-19. The donor label of this sample is uncertain.

The chain combines TRBV7-2 with TRBJ2-7; a possible D gene is TRBD2 (7 bases). V was trimmed by 1 base and J by 6 bases, leaving 10 bases between them. CDR3 size: 13 residues. The germline gives CDR1 SGHTA, CDR2 FQGNSA. In nucleotides, the CDR3 is TGTGCCAGCAGCTTAGTCGGGGGGCGCGAGCAGTACTTC. Amino acids: CASSLVGGREQYF.

This rearrangement joins TRBV18 to TRBJ2-7, with TRBD1 matching 8 bases. The V segment lost 0 bases and the J segment 5 bases; nucleotides outside the gene matches: 9. The germline V gene encodes CDR1 KGHSH and CDR2 LQKENI. There are 16 residues in the CDR3. The CDR3 nucleotides read TGTGCCAGCTCACCACCTAAGACAGGGGAATTCAACGAGCAGTACTTC. Its translation is CASSPPKTGEFNEQYF.

The chain joins TRBV4-3 to TRBJ2-5, with TRBD2 matching over 7 bases. Trimming cost V 3 bases and J 5 bases; bases outside gene matches: 9. CDR3 size: 15 residues. Germline-derived CDR1 and CDR2 are LGHNA and YSLEER. The CDR3 nucleotides are TGCGCCAGCAGCCAGATGTGGGAGGGATGGGAGACCCAGTACTTC. Protein sequence: CASSQMWEGWETQYF.

V usage is TRBV5-6 and J usage is TRBJ1-2; a weak D match, TRBD1 (6 bases). The germline CDR1 and CDR2 sequences are SGHDT and YYEEEE. Trimming removed 5 bases from V and 2 bases from J, with 16 bases in between. This CDR3 has 15 residues. CDR3 sequence (DNA): TGTGCCAGCAGATTCCAGGGGCCCCAAAACTATGGCTACACCTTC. It yields the protein CASRFQGPQNYGYTF.

The chain joins TRBV7-9 to TRBJ2-7, with 8 bases that match TRBD2. From germline, CDR1 is SEHNR and CDR2 FQNEAQ (reference sequence). Trimming at V came to 6 bases and at J to 4 bases, leaving 11 bases not matched to a gene. CDR3 length: 15 residues. The CDR3 region has the DNA TGTGCCAGCAGTGGTTGGAGGACTAGCTCTTACGAGCAGTACTTC. Translating it yields CASSGWRTSSYEQYF.

The rearrangement uses TRBV11-2 and TRBJ2-7; the match to TRBD1 covers 7 bases. The junction had 3 bases not matched to a gene; V was cut back by 4 bases and J by 6 bases. Germline V CDR1 and CDR2: SGHAT, FQNNGV. The CDR3 totals 12 residues. The CDR3 nucleotides read TGTGCCAGCAGCTCAAACAGGGGCGAGCAGTACTTC. It is translated as CASSSNRGEQYF.

The gene calls are TRBV27 and TRBJ2-3, with D possibly matching TRBD2 (6 bases). CDR1 and CDR2 from the germline V gene are MNHEY and SMNVEV (reference sequence). The V gene lost 5 bases and the J gene lost 3 bases, with 15 bases spanning the gap. The CDR3 contains 15 residues. Here the CDR3 reads CASSASASATDTQYF. The CDR3 coding sequence is TGTGCCAGCAGTGCTTCGGCTAGCGCGACAGATACGCAGTATTTT.

The V gene is TRBV27, the J gene TRBJ2-7; 7 bases agree with TRBD2. Germline V gene lookup returns CDR1 MNHEY and CDR2 SMNVEV (reference sequence). CDR3 length: 14 residues. V lost 5 bases, J lost 2 bases, and 6 bases stayed unmatched. CDR3 residues: CASSRSSGTYEQYF. Written as DNA, the CDR3 is TGTGCCAGCAGTCGATCCAGCGGGACCTACGAGCAGTACTTC.

The rearrangement joins TRBV18 to TRBJ1-5, with D unclear. The length of the CDR3 is 14 residues. CDR1 is KGHSH, CDR2 LQKENI, per germline. V shed 5 bases and J shed 2 bases, with 10 bases lying between them. CDR3 sequence: CASSSWEGNQPQHF. The CDR3, as DNA: TGTGCCAGCTCATCATGGGAGGGCAATCAGCCCCAGCATTTT.